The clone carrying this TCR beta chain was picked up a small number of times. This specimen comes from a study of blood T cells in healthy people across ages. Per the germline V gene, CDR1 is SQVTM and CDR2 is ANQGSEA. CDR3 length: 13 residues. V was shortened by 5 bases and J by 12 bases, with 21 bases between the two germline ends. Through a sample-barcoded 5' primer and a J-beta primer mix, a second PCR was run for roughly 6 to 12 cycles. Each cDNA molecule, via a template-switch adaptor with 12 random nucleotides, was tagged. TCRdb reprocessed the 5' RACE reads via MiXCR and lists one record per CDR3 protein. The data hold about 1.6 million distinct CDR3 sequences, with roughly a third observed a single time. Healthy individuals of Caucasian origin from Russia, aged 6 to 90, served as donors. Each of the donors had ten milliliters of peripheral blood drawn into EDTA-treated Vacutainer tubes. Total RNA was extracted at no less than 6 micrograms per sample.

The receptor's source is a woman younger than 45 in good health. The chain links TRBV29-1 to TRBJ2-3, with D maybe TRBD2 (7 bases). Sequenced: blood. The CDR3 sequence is CSVLRGGNTDQYF. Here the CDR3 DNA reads TGCAGCGTTCTACGCGGGGGCAACACTGATCAGTATTTT.